The rows below give T cell receptor beta chains drawn from one sample of a study of blood T cells in healthy people across ages. TCRdb independently ran MiXCR on the 5' RACE reads; one entry per CDR3 protein. The sample shows around 650,000 distinct CDR3 sequences, 40% to 45% of them seen only once. Sequenced input: blood. Source of these receptors: a man aged 80 or over in good health. Both conserved end residues are part of each CDR3. The D gene is left open where the match is weak. Expanded clones are given a class, and other clones once, few, many or no size at all.

CDR3 protein	CDR3 DNA	CDR3 length	D gene	clone size	V gene	J gene
CASARDSQPSSYEQYF	TGTGCCAGCGCCCGGGACAGCCAACCGAGCTCCTACGAGCAGTACTTC	16	TRBD1	few	TRBV28	TRBJ2-7
CAWSVDSGRYEQYF	TGTGCCTGGAGTGTGGACTCTGGGCGGTACGAGCAGTACTTC	14	.	.	TRBV30	TRBJ2-7
CSVEGGDTDTQYF	TGCAGCGTTGAAGGTGGGGACACAGATACGCAGTATTTT	13	.	many	TRBV29-1	TRBJ2-3
CASKYPPGTFGEASKETQYF	TGTGCCAGTAAATACCCACCCGGGACCTTTGGCGAAGCGTCTAAAGAGACCCAGTACTTC	20	.	few	TRBV27	TRBJ2-5
CASSLVLAGRANEKLFF	TGTGCCAGCAGCTTAGTGTTAGCAGGGCGGGCTAATGAAAAACTGTTTTTT	17	.	few	TRBV7-2	TRBJ1-4
CATRFGAVNTGELFF	TGTGCCACCCGATTCGGGGCAGTGAACACCGGGGAGCTGTTTTTT	15	.	once	TRBV12-3/TRBV12-4	TRBJ2-2
CASSPQQGKAHGYTF	TGTGCCAGCAGCCCGCAACAGGGAAAAGCCCATGGCTACACCTTC	15	.	few	TRBV7-2	TRBJ1-2
CASSRGGVELFF	TGTGCCAGCAGCCGCGGGGGCGTGGAGCTGTTTTTT	12	.	.	TRBV6-2/TRBV6-3	TRBJ2-2
CATSDAGRFYGYTF	TGTGCCACCAGTGATGCCGGGAGATTCTATGGCTACACCTTC	14	.	.	TRBV24-1	TRBJ1-2
CASSYGPAADTQYF	TGTGCCAGCAGTTACGGCCCGGCGGCGGATACGCAGTATTTT	14	.	.	TRBV6-6	TRBJ2-3
CASSLLPGQGATDTQYF	TGTGCCAGCAGCCTACTCCCGGGACAGGGGGCCACAGATACGCAGTATTTT	17	TRBD1	few	TRBV11-2	TRBJ2-3
CANSPPGQGNYEQYF	TGTGCCAACAGCCCACCCGGGCAGGGGAACTACGAGCAGTACTTC	15	.	.	TRBV4-2	TRBJ2-7
CASSPGTSGTYEQYF	TGTGCCAGCAGCCCCGGGACTAGCGGGACCTACGAGCAGTACTTC	15	TRBD2	many	TRBV6-1	TRBJ2-7
CASSAQGDLAKNIQYF	TGTGCCAGCAGCGCGCAGGGTGATCTTGCCAAAAACATTCAGTACTTC	16	.	.	TRBV7-2	TRBJ2-4
CASRIGYRGKTQYF	TGTGCCAGCCGGATCGGATACAGGGGGAAGACCCAGTACTTC	14	TRBD1	.	TRBV28	TRBJ2-5
CSARKTSTGELFF	TGCAGTGCTAGGAAGACTTCCACCGGGGAGCTGTTTTTT	13	.	few	TRBV20-1	TRBJ2-2
CASSSLAGPYEQYF	TGTGCCAGCAGTTCCCTAGCGGGACCCTACGAGCAGTACTTC	14	TRBD2	many	TRBV12-3/TRBV12-4	TRBJ2-7
CASTGRASSTDTQYF	TGCGCCAGCACCGGACGGGCGTCTAGCACAGATACGCAGTATTTT	15	.	.	TRBV5-1	TRBJ2-3
CSARVVSGSQETQYF	TGCAGTGCTAGAGTAGTTAGCGGAAGCCAAGAGACCCAGTACTTC	15	.	.	TRBV20-1	TRBJ2-5
CSARYLGVDIQYF	TGCAGTGCTAGATACCTGGGGGTAGACATTCAGTACTTC	13	.	.	TRBV20-1	TRBJ2-4
CSASLGAFTGELFF	TGCAGTGCCAGCTTGGGGGCTTTTACCGGGGAGCTGTTTTTT	14	.	.	TRBV20-1	TRBJ2-2
CAISGPEGYGEAFF	TGTGCCATCAGTGGCCCTGAGGGGTATGGGGAAGCTTTCTTT	14	.	.	TRBV10-3	TRBJ1-1
CASSLVWASTGGERETQYF	TGTGCCAGCAGTTTGGTGTGGGCCTCAACAGGGGGCGAAAGGGAGACCCAGTACTTC	19	TRBD1	few	TRBV12-3/TRBV12-4	TRBJ2-5
CATSKEDGPNQPQHF	TGTGCCACCAGCAAAGAGGACGGACCTAATCAGCCCCAGCATTTT	15	.	few	TRBV15	TRBJ1-5
CASRLLAGAYNEQFF	TGTGCCAGCAGGTTACTAGCGGGAGCTTACAATGAGCAGTTCTTC	15	TRBD2	.	TRBV7-2	TRBJ2-1
CASSPAGTYNSPLHF	TGTGCCAGCAGCCCCGCGGGAACCTATAATTCACCCCTCCACTTT	15	.	.	TRBV7-2	TRBJ1-6
CASSQGTGDTQYF	TGTGCCAGCAGCCAAGGGACAGGGGATACGCAGTATTTT	13	TRBD1	many	TRBV4-2	TRBJ2-3
CASSLALQYEQYF	TGTGCCAGCAGCTTGGCACTACAGTACGAGCAGTACTTC	13	.	.	TRBV7-9	TRBJ2-7
CASRAQMNTEAFF	TGTGCCAGCAGGGCACAGATGAACACTGAAGCTTTCTTT	13	.	.	TRBV9	TRBJ1-1
CASSRQGTEIQPQHF	TGTGCCAGCAGCCGCCAAGGGACAGAAATCCAGCCCCAGCATTTT	15	TRBD1	.	TRBV4-2	TRBJ1-5
CASSFGSNSYEQYF	TGTGCCAGCAGCTTTGGCAGTAACTCCTACGAGCAGTACTTC	14	.	.	TRBV11-3	TRBJ2-7
CASSQDQGFDNEQFF	TGCGCCAGCAGCCAAGATCAGGGCTTCGACAATGAGCAGTTCTTC	15	.	few	TRBV4-3	TRBJ2-1
CASSARPAIYEQYF	TGTGCCAGCAGCGCCCGCCCGGCGATCTACGAGCAGTACTTC	14	.	many	TRBV12-3/TRBV12-4	TRBJ2-7
CASSSFGQGAEDGGYTF	TGTGCCAGCAGTTCCTTCGGACAGGGGGCTGAGGATGGCGGCTACACCTTC	17	TRBD1	.	TRBV27	TRBJ1-2
CASSAAGAGELFF	TGTGCCAGCAGTGCCGCAGGGGCCGGGGAGCTGTTTTTT	13	.	.	TRBV6-6	TRBJ2-2
CASSPSRLAGEGEQYF	TGTGCCAGCAGCCCATCAAGACTAGCGGGAGAGGGCGAGCAGTACTTC	16	TRBD2	.	TRBV11-2	TRBJ2-7
CAPGTRTLNYGYTF	TGTGCCCCCGGGACACGGACACTTAACTATGGCTACACCTTC	14	.	few	TRBV6-6	TRBJ1-2
CASSPQGVGTEAFF	TGTGCCAGCAGTCCCCAGGGGGTAGGGACTGAAGCTTTCTTT	14	TRBD1	many	TRBV25-1	TRBJ1-1
CASSQTRGPYNEQFF	TGTGCCAGCAGCCAGACCCGGGGCCCCTACAATGAGCAGTTCTTC	15	.	few	TRBV3-1	TRBJ2-1
CASSLPTGTGDTGELFF	TGTGCCAGCAGTTTACCAACCGGGACAGGGGACACCGGGGAGCTGTTTTTT	17	TRBD1	.	TRBV27	TRBJ2-2
CASSPRGTSGIGMNEQFF	TGTGCCAGCAGCCCTCGGGGGACTAGCGGGATAGGTATGAATGAGCAGTTCTTC	18	TRBD2	.	TRBV7-3	TRBJ2-1
CSALRDLRGMNTEAFF	TGCAGTGCTCTCCGGGACCTACGGGGAATGAACACTGAAGCTTTCTTT	16	.	few	TRBV20-1	TRBJ1-1
CASSYYGGQDSEADTQYF	TGTGCCAGCAGTTACTACGGGGGTCAAGATAGCGAGGCAGATACGCAGTATTTT	18	.	.	TRBV6-5	TRBJ2-3
CASSLGAAESSYNEQYF	TGTGCCAGCAGCTTAGGGGCGGCGGAGAGCTCCTACAATGAGCAGTACTTC	17	.	.	TRBV7-2	TRBJ2-7
CSARMPEGGEYF	TGCAGTGCGAGAATGCCGGAAGGGGGGGAGTACTTC	12	.	.	TRBV20-1	TRBJ2-5
CASKRGPNNQPQHF	TGTGCCAGCAAAAGGGGTCCCAACAATCAGCCCCAGCATTTT	14	.	many	TRBV2	TRBJ1-5
CSALGETGTEAFF	TGCAGTGCACTTGGGGAGACCGGGACTGAAGCTTTCTTT	13	.	.	TRBV20-1	TRBJ1-1
CASSKDRETQFF	TGTGCCAGCAGCAAGGACAGAGAGACCCAGTTCTTC	12	.	.	TRBV5-6	TRBJ2-1
CASSRQGPDTGELFF	TGCGCCAGCAGCCGCCAGGGGCCTGACACCGGGGAGCTGTTTTTT	15	.	few	TRBV5-1	TRBJ2-2
CASSQGQRGDEQYF	TGTGCCAGCAGCCAAGGGCAGCGAGGCGACGAGCAGTACTTC	14	.	.	TRBV4-2	TRBJ2-7
CASSLPLRGGEQFF	TGTGCCAGCAGCCTCCCACTTCGGGGGGGCGAGCAGTTCTTC	14	TRBD2	once	TRBV6-2/TRBV6-3	TRBJ2-1
CASSLSLAGGAEQFF	TGTGCCAGCAGCTTAAGTCTAGCGGGAGGCGCTGAGCAGTTCTTC	15	TRBD2	once	TRBV11-2	TRBJ2-1
CASTLAGGPGEQFF	TGTGCCAGCACCCTAGCGGGGGGGCCGGGTGAGCAGTTCTTC	14	TRBD2	.	TRBV12-3/TRBV12-4	TRBJ2-1
CSATRDGQNSPLHF	TGCAGTGCTACTCGGGACGGTCAGAATTCACCCCTCCACTTT	14	.	few	TRBV20-1	TRBJ1-6
CASIRDGGPSRSGANVLTF	TGTGCCAGCATTAGGGACGGGGGCCCTTCCCGTTCTGGGGCCAACGTCCTGACTTTC	19	.	.	TRBV7-3	TRBJ2-6
CASSLDGTSGSTGELFF	TGTGCCAGCAGCTTGGATGGGACTAGCGGCTCCACCGGGGAGCTGTTTTTT	17	TRBD2	few	TRBV7-3	TRBJ2-2
CASSPNRGQGNQPQHF	TGTGCCAGCAGTCCAAACAGGGGGCAGGGCAATCAGCCCCAGCATTTT	16	TRBD1	few	TRBV6-2/TRBV6-3	TRBJ1-5
CASRPLQGRETQYF	TGCGCCAGCAGACCCCTCCAGGGAAGGGAGACCCAGTACTTC	14	.	.	TRBV5-1	TRBJ2-5
CASSFDRRSYEQYF	TGTGCCAGCAGTTTTGACAGGCGGTCTTACGAGCAGTACTTC	14	.	.	TRBV28	TRBJ2-7
CSATTGTDGYTF	TGCAGTGCCACGACAGGGACTGATGGCTACACCTTC	12	TRBD1	.	TRBV20-1	TRBJ1-2